The T cell receptor (beta chain) under discussion was sequenced for a study of OX40 agonist ivuxolimab in advanced cancers. The count of this clone is one. Germline V lookup: CDR1 SGHTA, CDR2 FQGNSA. Germline trimming cut 1 base from V and 5 bases from J; bases unmatched to any gene: 6. The CDR3 length is 15 residues. Sequencing was performed with immunoSEQ multiplex PCR; in TCRdb, only in-frame clones are kept and a portion is missing. The table lists about 83,000 clones, roughly 80% of them singletons. V gene TRBV7-2 combines with J gene TRBJ1-2; 8 bases agree with TRBD1. The TCR sequence derives from an adult with an advanced solid tumor such as melanoma, head and neck, liver or kidney cancer. The material sequenced was CD4+ or CD8+ T cells sorted from blood, taken in a trial of the OX40 agonist ivuxolimab. CDR3 sequence reads: CASSLDRGIGYGYTF. Here the CDR3 DNA reads TGTGCCAGCAGCTTAGACAGGGGGATAGGGTATGGCTACACCTTC.